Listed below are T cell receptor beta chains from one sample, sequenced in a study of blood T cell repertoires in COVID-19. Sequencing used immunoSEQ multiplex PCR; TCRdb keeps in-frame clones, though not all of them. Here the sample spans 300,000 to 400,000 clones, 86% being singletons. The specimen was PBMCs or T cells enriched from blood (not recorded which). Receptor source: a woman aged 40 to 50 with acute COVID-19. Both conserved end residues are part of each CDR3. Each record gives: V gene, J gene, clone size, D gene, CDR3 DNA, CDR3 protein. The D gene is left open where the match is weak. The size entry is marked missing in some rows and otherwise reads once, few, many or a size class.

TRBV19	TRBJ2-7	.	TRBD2	TGTGCCAGTAGTATGACCGCTGTAAGGGAGGGGATCTACGAGCAGTACTTC	CASSMTAVREGIYEQYF
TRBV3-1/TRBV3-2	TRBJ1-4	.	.	TGTGCCAGCAGCCAATCTCCAGATATTAATGAAAAACTGTTTTTT	CASSQSPDINEKLFF
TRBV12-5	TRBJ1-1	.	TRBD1	TGTGCTAGTGGTACCCCGACAGGGCTGAACACTGAAGCTTTCTTT	CASGTPTGLNTEAFF
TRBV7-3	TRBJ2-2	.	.	TGTGCCAGCAGCCCCACTTCCCGGGTGAACACCGGGGAGCTGTTTTTT	CASSPTSRVNTGELFF
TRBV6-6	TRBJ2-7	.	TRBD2	TGTGCCAGCAAGAGACTAGCGGGAGACTACGAGCAGTACTTC	CASKRLAGDYEQYF
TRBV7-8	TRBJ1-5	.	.	TGTGCCAGCAGCTCCAGGACTGCGCGCTTTGACAGGCAGTATAGCAATCAGCCCCAGCATTTT	CASSSRTARFDRQYSNQPQHF
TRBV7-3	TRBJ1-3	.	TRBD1	TGTGCCAGCAGCTTAGACAGGGGCGGGTTTCAAGTGTTT	CASSLDRGGFQVF
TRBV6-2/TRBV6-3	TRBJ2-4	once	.	TGTGCCAGCAGTTACCCAAAGCGGGACACCAAATTAGCCAAAAACATTCAGTACTTC	CASSYPKRDTKLAKNIQYF
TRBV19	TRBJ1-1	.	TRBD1	TGTGCCAGTACTTCCGGGACAGGGAGGCACACTGAAGCTTTCTTT	CASTSGTGRHTEAFF
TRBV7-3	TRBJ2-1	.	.	TGTGCCAGCAGCTCCGCTGCTAGTAAAGAGCAGTTCTTC	CASSSAASKEQFF
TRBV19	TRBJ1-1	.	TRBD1	TGTGCCAGTAGTATAGTGGGACAGGGAAACACTGAAGCTTTCTTT	CASSIVGQGNTEAFF
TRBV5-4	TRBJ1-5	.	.	TGTGCCAGCAGCCGCGGGCCCGACAATCAGCCCCAGCATTTT	CASSRGPDNQPQHF
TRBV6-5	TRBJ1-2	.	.	TGTGCCAGCAGGCCCGACTCCTATGGCTACACCTTC	CASRPDSYGYTF
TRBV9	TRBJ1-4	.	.	TGTGCCAGCAGCGTCAGGGAGGGAGCTAATGAAAAACTGTTTTTT	CASSVREGANEKLFF
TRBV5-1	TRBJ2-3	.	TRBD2	TGCGCCAGCAGCTTGGCCCCTGGACTAGTCACAGATACGCAGTATTTT	CASSLAPGLVTDTQYF
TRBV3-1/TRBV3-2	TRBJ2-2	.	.	TGTGCCAGCAGCCGGGAGGCAACGAACACCGGGGAGCTGTTTTTT	CASSREATNTGELFF
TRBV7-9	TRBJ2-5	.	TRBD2	TGTGCCAGCAGCCTCGAGCGGGGGGCTGGGGAGACCCAGTACTTC	CASSLERGAGETQYF
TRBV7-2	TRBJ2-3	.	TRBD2	TGTGCCAGCAGCTCCGGGACTAGCGGGAGTGGAGTCACAGATACGCAGTATTTT	CASSSGTSGSGVTDTQYF
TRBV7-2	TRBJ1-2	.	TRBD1	TGTGCCAGCAGCAGATCCGGGACAGGAGGCTACACCTTC	CASSRSGTGGYTF
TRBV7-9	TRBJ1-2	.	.	TGTGCCAGCAGCTCAGCACTTTTCTTGGACGGAGGAACTAACTATGGCTACACCTTC	CASSSALFLDGGTNYGYTF
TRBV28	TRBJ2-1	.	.	TGTGCCAGCAGTTCGGACTACCGAGAGCAGTTCTTC	CASSSDYREQFF
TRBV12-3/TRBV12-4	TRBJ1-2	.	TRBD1	TGTGCCAGCCAAACAGGGGGCAGATATGGCTACACCTTC	CASQTGGRYGYTF
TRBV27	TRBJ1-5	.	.	TGTGCCAGCAGTTTGTCCAGTCATCAGCCCCAGCATTTT	CASSLSSHQPQHF
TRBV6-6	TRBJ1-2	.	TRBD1	TGTGCCAGCAGTTACTCAGGGGGCTACGACTATGGCTACACCTTC	CASSYSGGYDYGYTF
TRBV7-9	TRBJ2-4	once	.	TGTGCCAGCAGCTTAGACAGATTAGCCAAAAACATTCAGTACTTC	CASSLDRLAKNIQYF
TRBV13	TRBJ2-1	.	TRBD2	TGTGCCAGCAGCCTAGGACTAGCTTTCAATGAGCAGTTCTTC	CASSLGLAFNEQFF
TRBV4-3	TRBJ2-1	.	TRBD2	TGCGCCAGCAGCCAAGAAAAGTTCCGGACTAGCCCCTACAATGAGCAGTTCTTC	CASSQEKFRTSPYNEQFF
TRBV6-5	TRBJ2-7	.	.	TGTGCCAGCAGTTACTCGCACCGAGGTACCTACGAGCAGTACTTC	CASSYSHRGTYEQYF
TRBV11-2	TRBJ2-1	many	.	TGTGCCAGCAGCTTATCTGCGGGGTCGGTAGTTCCCTACAATGAGCAGTTCTTC	CASSLSAGSVVPYNEQFF
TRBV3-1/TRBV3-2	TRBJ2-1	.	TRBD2	TGTGCCAGCAGCCTTGGCGGGGGGGCGTATGAGCAGTTCTTC	CASSLGGGAYEQFF
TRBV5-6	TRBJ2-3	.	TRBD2	TGTGCCAGCAGCTCTAGCGGGGGGGCCACAGATACGCAGTATTTT	CASSSSGGATDTQYF
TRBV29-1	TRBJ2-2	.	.	TGCAGCGTTGAAGACTCAGCGAACACCGGGGAGCTGTTTTTT	CSVEDSANTGELFF
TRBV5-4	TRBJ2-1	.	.	TGTGCCAGCAGCTTGGCCGGGAACAATGAGCAGTTCTTC	CASSLAGNNEQFF
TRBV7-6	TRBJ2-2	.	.	TGTGCCAGCAGCTTAGCGGGGGGAGCCGGGGAGCTGTTTTTT	CASSLAGGAGELFF
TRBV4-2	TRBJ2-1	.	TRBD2	TGTGCCAGCAGCCGAAGGCTAGCGGGAGTCCCCAATGAGCAGTTCTTC	CASSRRLAGVPNEQFF
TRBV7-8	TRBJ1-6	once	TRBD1	TGTGCCAGCAGCCAACTCGTGGGGACAGGGAATTCACCCCTCCACTTT	CASSQLVGTGNSPLHF
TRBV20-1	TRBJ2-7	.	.	TGCAGTGCTAGTCAGGCAGGGGCTTCTGGGGAGCAGTACTTC	CSASQAGASGEQYF
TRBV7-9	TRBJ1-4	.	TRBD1	TGTGCCAGCAGCTCCCCAGGGTGGACAGGGGAAGAAAAACTGTTTTTT	CASSSPGWTGEEKLFF
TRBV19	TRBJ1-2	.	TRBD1	TGTGCCAGTACCACTCGACAGGGGACTAACTATGGCTACACCTTC	CASTTRQGTNYGYTF
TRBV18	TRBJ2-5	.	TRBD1	TGTGCCAGCTCACCAGGGACAGTACAAGAGACCCAGTACTTC	CASSPGTVQETQYF
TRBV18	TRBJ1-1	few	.	TGTGCCAGCTCACCCCGAACCGGGTCCAACACTGAAGCTTTCTTT	CASSPRTGSNTEAFF
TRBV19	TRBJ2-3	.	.	TGTGCCAGTAGTACCCCACCGGGAGATACGCAGTATTTT	CASSTPPGDTQYF
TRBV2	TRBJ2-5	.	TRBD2	TGTGCCAGCAATTTGGGACTAGCTCAAGAGACCCAGTACTTC	CASNLGLAQETQYF
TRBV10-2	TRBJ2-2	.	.	TGCGCCAGCAGGCCGGACGGTCGGGGTCGGGAGCTGTTTTTT	CASRPDGRGRELFF
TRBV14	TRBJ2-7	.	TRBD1	TGTGCCAGCAGCCTAGCCCTCCGGGACAGTCATTCCTACGAGCAGTACTTC	CASSLALRDSHSYEQYF
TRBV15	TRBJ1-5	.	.	TGTGCCACCAGCAGAACGGGATTTGACCAGCCCCAGCATTTT	CATSRTGFDQPQHF
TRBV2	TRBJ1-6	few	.	TGTGCCAGCAGTCGGGAGAAAAATTCACCCCTCCACTTT	CASSREKNSPLHF
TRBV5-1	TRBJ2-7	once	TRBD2	TGCGCCAGCAGCTCTCGGGAGGATGGTACCTACGAGCAGTACTTC	CASSSREDGTYEQYF
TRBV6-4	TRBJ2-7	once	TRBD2	TGTGCCAGCAGTGAACCCGGGACTAGCGGGAGGAGCTCCTACGAGCAGTACTTC	CASSEPGTSGRSSYEQYF
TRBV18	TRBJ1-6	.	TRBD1	TGTGCCAGCTCACTCGGACAGGGGGCATCGAATTCACCCCTCCACTTT	CASSLGQGASNSPLHF
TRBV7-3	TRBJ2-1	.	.	TGTGCCAGCAGCGTGCGAGGGGGTTACAATGAGCAGTTCTTC	CASSVRGGYNEQFF